This T cell receptor (beta chain) is from a study of blood T cell repertoires in COVID-19. Study context: Sites in the United States, Italy and Spain provided acute and convalescent COVID-19 samples.

In germline, CDR1 is SGHRS, CDR2 YFSETQ. The V end was cut by 0 bases, the J end by 5 bases, with 10 bases between. The CDR3 is 14 amino acids. In the authors' methods: Amplification of reference gene primers provided the estimated nucleated cell counts. The assay was immunoSEQ multiplex PCR, and TCRdb's table has in-frame clones only and misses some. That table furnishes V, J and clone size, whereas the DNA furnished D and trimming. The sample carries about 140,000 clones, over 75% recorded once. The source material was peripheral blood. The sequence came from a woman in her forties or fifties with acute or convalescent COVID-19. The chain carries TRBV5-1 and TRBJ2-3, with D possibly being TRBD2 (5 bases). CDR3 residues: CASSLDGVEDTQYF. The CDR3 DNA is TGCGCCAGCAGCTTGGACGGGGTCGAAGATACGCAGTATTTT. Looking up the rest from reference TRBV5-1 and TRBJ2-3 gives the full variable domain: KAGVTQTPRYLIKTRGQQVTLSCSPISGHRSVSWYQQTPGQGLQFLFEYFSETQRNKGNFPGRFSGRQFSNSRSEMNVSTLELGDSALYLCASSLDGVEDTQYFGPGTRLTVL.